The clone carrying this T cell receptor (beta chain) has more than one count but fewer than ten. What it binds is unknown. This entry is derived from a study of response to subunit inactivated influenza vaccine. General study results and limits: The authors offered the suggestion that each seasonal influenza vaccination recruits few new T cells.

TCRdb re-called the RT-PCR reads with MiXCR, one entry per CDR3 protein. The sample has hundreds of thousands of distinct CDR3 sequences; 21% are singletons. Sequenced here: PBMCs from blood, sampled roughly 20 months after vaccination. This TCR came from a man aged 50-75 years who received an inactivated influenza vaccine.

The CDR3 DNA follows: TGTGCCATCTCTCTACACAGATCGGGTACCGGGGAGCTGTTTTTT. This encodes CAISLHRSGTGELFF. The chain employs TRBV10-3 and TRBJ2-2; D is uncertain. Trimming removed 8 bases from V and 5 bases from J, with 18 bases in between. This CDR3 has 15 residues. CDR1 and CDR2 (germline): ENHRY, SYGVKD.